Presented here are 28 T cell receptor beta chains from one specimen sequenced in a study of human T cells and chemical hapten exposure. Whole blood, unfractionated, served as the material for total RNA extraction. As the library was built, unique molecular identifiers were attached to individual cDNA molecules. MiXCR, applied by TCRdb to the reads, yields one record per CDR3 protein. This sample has around 120,000 distinct CDR3 sequences, with less than 10% found just once. The sequenced sample was whole blood. All receptors come from a human donor in good health. Some clones in this sample may be carry-over from other donors' samples.

This clonotype appeared a few times. The J gene is TRBJ2-1, the V gene TRBV20-1; 14 nucleotides align to TRBD2. This CDR3 region has 15 residues. V lost 3 bases, J lost 7 bases, and 5 bases stayed unmatched. CDR1 and CDR2 from the germline V gene are DFQATT and SNEGSKA (reference sequence). This chain's CDR3 is CSASAGLAGGNEQFF. The CDR3 nucleotides are TGCAGTGCTAGCGCAGGACTAGCGGGAGGAAATGAGCAGTTCTTC.

This clonotype has just a few counts. The genes are TRBV25-1 and TRBJ1-6; TRBD1 aligns across 10 bases. Germline lookup yields CDR1 MGHDK and CDR2 SYGVNS. Trimming at V came to 6 bases and at J to 7 bases, leaving 6 bases not matched to a gene. The CDR3 length is 15 residues. The CDR3 reads CASRLTGGNNSPLHF. As DNA, the CDR3 is TGTGCCAGCAGGCTGACAGGGGGCAACAATTCACCCCTCCACTTT.

This clonotype was counted a few times. The chain is built from TRBV20-1 and TRBJ2-7, with 9 bases matching TRBD2. The junction had 12 bases not matched to a gene; V was cut back by 6 bases and J by 3 bases. The CDR3 has 15 amino acids. CDR1 is DFQATT and CDR2 is SNEGSKA in the germline V gene (reference sequence). The chain's CDR3 is CSARGPGLAIYEQYF. Here the CDR3 DNA reads TGCAGTGCGCGAGGGCCCGGACTAGCGATCTACGAGCAGTACTTC.

Ten or more counts support this clonotype. This chain connects TRBV13 to TRBJ1-5; 7 nucleotides agree with TRBD1. This CDR3 is built from 15 residues. The V gene end was trimmed by 6 bases and the J gene end by 1 base; junction bases not matched to a gene: 6. Germline V gives CDR1 PRHDT, CDR2 FYEKMQ (reference sequence). The CDR3 DNA reads TGTGCCAGCAGTAGAAGACAGGGAAGCAATCAGCCCCAGCATTTT. This translates into CASSRRQGSNQPQHF.

This clonotype was counted at least ten times. The rearrangement links TRBV6-1 to TRBJ1-2, with 10 bases that match TRBD1. The J segment lost 8 bases and the V segment lost 6 bases, leaving 6 bases of the junction unmatched. CDR1 and CDR2 (germline): MNHNS, SASEGT. This CDR3 comprises 13 residues. The CDR3 coding sequence is TGTGCCAGCAGGTCCGACAGGGGGCGAGGCTACACCTTC. Protein sequence: CASRSDRGRGYTF.

This clonotype was detected ten times or more. The chain uses TRBV20-1 and TRBJ1-3; D is perhaps TRBD1 (5 bases). CDR3 length equals 15 residues. The V end was cut by 0 bases, the J end by 0 bases, with 9 bases between. Germline-derived CDR1 and CDR2 are DFQATT and SNEGSKA (reference sequence). The CDR3 DNA reads as TGCAGTGCTAGAGATGGGGGGTCCTCTGGAAACACCATATATTTT. This sequence encodes CSARDGGSSGNTIYF.

The chain has TRBV9 and TRBJ2-3; 8 bases agree with TRBD1. In germline, CDR1 is SGDLS, CDR2 YYNGEE. The CDR3 has 15 residues. V lost 4 bases, J lost 2 bases, and 6 bases stayed unmatched. This chain's CDR3 is CASSRGQGVTDTQYF. The CDR3 bases are TGTGCCAGCAGCCGCGGACAGGGAGTCACAGATACGCAGTATTTT.

Many counts were recorded for this clonotype. V gene TRBV20-1 combines with J gene TRBJ1-1; D is unclear. Germline values: CDR1 DFQATT, CDR2 SNEGSKA (reference sequence). V lost 0 bases, J lost 7 bases, and 9 bases lay in between. CDR3 length equals 12 residues. CDR3 DNA: TGCAGTGCTAGAGATAGGGCCATTGAAGCTTTCTTT. As protein: CSARDRAIEAFF.

The genes are TRBV14 and TRBJ2-1; 8 positions agree with TRBD1. V trimming: 1 base; J trimming: 5 bases; junction bases outside the gene matches: 13. Germline loops: CDR1 SGHDN, CDR2 FVKESK. The CDR3 extends over 18 amino acids. The CDR3 DNA reads as TGTGCCAGCAGCCAAGCATGGGGACAGGCCGGTGCGAACAATGAGCAGTTCTTC. Its protein product is CASSQAWGQAGANNEQFF.

This clonotype was detected many times. The chain couples TRBV5-1 to TRBJ1-1; D not resolved. V was clipped by 0 bases and J by 3 bases, with 9 bases between them. This CDR3 contains 14 residues. CDR1 is SGHRS, CDR2 YFSETQ, per germline. The CDR3 region is CASSLDTSHTEAFF. Written as DNA, the CDR3 is TGCGCCAGCAGCTTGGACACTTCACACACTGAAGCTTTCTTT.

The V gene is TRBV19, the J gene TRBJ2-2; no definite D call. The CDR3 is 14 residues long. Trimming pared 1 base from V and 1 base from J, leaving 4 bases between. Germline V gives CDR1 LNHDA, CDR2 SQIVND (reference sequence). The CDR3 coding sequence is TGTGCCAGTAGTATAGGTGGGAACACCGGGGAGCTGTTTTTT. It yields the protein CASSIGGNTGELFF.

This clonotype occurred a few times. The chain has TRBV19 and TRBJ2-2; D assignment may be TRBD1 or TRBD2 (5 bases each). V was shortened by 4 bases and J by 4 bases, with 7 bases between the two germline ends. Germline CDR1 and CDR2: LNHDA and SQIVND (reference sequence). The CDR3 length is 13 residues. CDR3 in DNA: TGTGCCAGTAGTAGAGGGGTCACCGGGGAGCTGTTTTTT. Its translation is CASSRGVTGELFF.

This clonotype was counted at least ten times. The chain carries TRBV6-2 or TRBV6-3 and TRBJ1-5; D possibly corresponds to TRBD1 (5 bases). Looked up from germline, CDR1 is MNHEY and CDR2 is SVGEGT. V was clipped by 5 bases and J by 0 bases, with 11 bases between them. This CDR3 region has 15 residues. Written as DNA, the CDR3 is TGTGCCAGCAGTCCGACAGAGAATAGCAATCAGCCCCAGCATTTT. Translation: CASSPTENSNQPQHF.

This clonotype was recorded a few times. The J gene is TRBJ1-1, the V gene TRBV19, with D possibly TRBD1 on 5 matching bases. The V and J ends lost 8 bases and 0 bases respectively, with 13 bases between them. The CDR3 has 14 residues. Germline CDR1 reads LNHDA; CDR2 reads SQIVND (reference sequence). CDR3 sequence reads: CASRDGPLNTEAFF. The CDR3 nucleotides are TGTGCCAGTCGGGACGGGCCCTTGAACACTGAAGCTTTCTTT.

This clonotype was seen only a few times. This rearrangement joins TRBV27 to TRBJ1-1; D uncertain. Per the germline V gene, CDR1 is MNHEY and CDR2 is SMNVEV (reference sequence). This CDR3 is 13 amino acids long. The V end was cut by 6 bases, the J end by 1 base, with 9 bases between. CDR3: CASRNMWNTEAFF. Here the CDR3 DNA reads TGTGCCAGCAGAAATATGTGGAACACTGAAGCTTTCTTT.

With respect to this clonotype: The junction differs from germline at one of its ends, possibly a read error. The J gene is TRBJ2-4, the V gene TRBV2; D perhaps matches TRBD2 (7 bases). This CDR3 has 12 amino acids. Germline V gene data show CDR1 as SNHLY and CDR2 as FYNNEI. The CDR3 DNA is TGTGCCAGCAGAGGGGGAGGGTTAATTCCGTACTTC. Translation: CASRGGGLIPYF.

The DNA of the CDR3 is TGTGCTAGTGGTTACGCCGGACTAGCGGGAGGGCCTGTTGAGCAGTTCTTC. This sequence encodes CASGYAGLAGGPVEQFF. The J gene is TRBJ2-1, the V gene TRBV12-5; 15 bases are a match to TRBD2. The CDR3 runs to 17 residues. Germline trimming cut 4 bases from V and 9 bases from J; bases unmatched to any gene: 10. Germline CDR1 and CDR2: LGHNT and FRNRAP.

This sequence joins TRBV7-9 and TRBJ2-6; D might be TRBD2 (5 bases). V shed 4 bases and J shed 0 bases, with 10 bases lying between them. The CDR3 spans 16 residues. The germline V gene encodes CDR1 SEHNR and CDR2 FQNEAQ (reference sequence). CDR3 region: CASSSSSGSGANVLTF. In DNA, the CDR3 is TGTGCCAGCAGCTCCTCCAGCGGCTCTGGGGCCAACGTCCTGACTTTC. Drawing the rest from reference TRBV7-9 and TRBJ2-6, the complete variable domain is DTGVSQNPRHKITKRGQNVTFRCDPISEHNRLYWYRQTLGQGPEFLTYFQNEAQLEKSRLLSDRFSAERPKGSFSTLEIQRTEQGDSAMYLCASSSSSGSGANVLTFGAGSRLTVL.

V and J are TRBV29-1 and TRBJ2-4, with D tentatively TRBD2 (6 bases). This CDR3 comprises 12 residues. With 2 bases removed from V and 10 bases from J, the gap between germline ends came to 12 bases. Germline assignment: CDR1 SQVTM and CDR2 ANQGSEA. The CDR3 here is CSVEFRREIQYF. The CDR3 region has the DNA TGCAGCGTTGAATTCAGGAGGGAGATTCAGTACTTC.

This clonotype was recorded at least ten times. This sequence joins TRBV15 and TRBJ1-5; D ambiguous. This CDR3 is built from 12 residues. V lost 6 bases and J lost 0, with 3 bases in between. Germline values: CDR1 LNHNV, CDR2 YYDKDF (reference sequence). The CDR3 sequence is CATRGSNQPQHF. CDR3 in DNA: TGTGCCACCAGGGGTAGCAATCAGCCCCAGCATTTT.

This clonotype has more than one count but fewer than ten. The chain uses TRBV12-3 or TRBV12-4 and TRBJ2-7; D is possibly TRBD2 (5 bases). There are 15 residues in the CDR3. Trimming took 4 bases from V and 2 from J, leaving 15 bases between them. CDR3 loop: CASSSTRRGTYEQYF. The CDR3 DNA reads TGTGCCAGCAGTTCAACTAGGCGAGGGACCTACGAGCAGTACTTC.

The chain combines TRBV20-1 with TRBJ2-1; 9 bases line up with TRBD2. The CDR3 covers 13 residues. Germline CDR1 DFQATT, CDR2 SNEGSKA (reference sequence). J was trimmed by 10 bases and V by 6 bases; bases with no gene match: 10. In DNA, the CDR3 is TGCAGTGCCGTAGGCGGGGGGGCGTTAGAGCAGTTCTTC. Translating gives CSAVGGGALEQFF.

A few counts support this clonotype. The genes are TRBV5-1 and TRBJ2-7; D is unresolved. V lost 5 bases and J lost 5, with 14 bases in between. From germline, CDR1 is SGHRS and CDR2 YFSETQ. The CDR3 extends over 13 amino acids. The CDR3 is CASRGIRVHEQYF. The CDR3 nucleotides read TGCGCCAGCAGGGGAATAAGGGTACACGAGCAGTACTTC.

This clonotype came up many times. The CDR3 DNA reads as TGCAGTGCTAGAGTCGGGGGGAGCATCTCTGGGGCCAACGTCCTGACTTTC. This translates into CSARVGGSISGANVLTF. V and J are TRBV20-1 and TRBJ2-6; 7 positions agree with TRBD2. This CDR3 is 17 amino acids long. Germline values: CDR1 DFQATT, CDR2 SNEGSKA (reference sequence). V trimming: 1 base; J trimming: 0 bases; junction bases outside the gene matches: 6.

Ten or more counts support this clonotype. The chain is built from TRBV27 and TRBJ1-6, with 8 bases fitting TRBD1. Per the germline V gene, CDR1 is MNHEY and CDR2 is SMNVEV (reference sequence). The junction had 15 bases not matched to a gene; V was cut back by 5 bases and J by 9 bases. The CDR3 length is 17 residues. This CDR3 is CASSPGQASVIGSPLHF. In DNA, the CDR3 is TGTGCCAGCAGTCCGGGACAGGCCAGCGTAATAGGTTCACCCCTCCACTTT.

In this sample, this clonotype turned up a few times. V gene TRBV5-6 combines with J gene TRBJ1-5; a possible D gene is TRBD1 (5 bases). Per germline, CDR1 SGHDT and CDR2 YYEEEE. V lost 0 bases to trimming and J lost 6 bases, with 10 bases between them. The CDR3 contains 14 residues. CDR3 protein: CASSLGRGTQPQHF. The CDR3 coding sequence is TGTGCCAGCAGCTTGGGGAGGGGAACTCAGCCCCAGCATTTT.

The chain employs TRBV6-2 or TRBV6-3 and TRBJ2-7; D remains ambiguous. The V end lost 5 bases, the J end lost 2 bases, and 16 bases lay between the germline ends. The CDR3 has 15 residues. The germline CDR1 and CDR2 sequences are MNHEY and SVGEGT. CDR3 protein: CASSVGPLGAYEQYF. CDR3 bases: TGTGCCAGCAGTGTTGGGCCCCTTGGAGCCTACGAGCAGTACTTC.

This clonotype has a handful of counts. The chain links TRBV12-3 or TRBV12-4 to TRBJ2-3; possibly TRBD2 for D (7 bases). V lost 3 bases to trimming and J lost 6 bases, with 13 bases between them. The CDR3 length is 14 residues. CDR3 bases: TGTGCCAGCAGTTTGGATCGGGGGGCCGATACGCAGTATTTT. Translating gives CASSLDRGADTQYF.